A selection of T cell receptor beta chains follows, all from one sample in a study of blood T cell repertoires in COVID-19. Produced via immunoSEQ multiplex PCR; TCRdb's table is partial and in-frame only. Altogether some 50,000 clones are present, under 90% being singletons, with the ten largest covering around 27%. Sequences were obtained from peripheral blood. These receptors originate from a human donor in a cohort sampled during active COVID-19. CDR3s include the opening cysteine and the closing phenylalanine or tryptophan. Fields, in order: clone size, J gene, D gene, V gene, CDR3 protein, CDR3 DNA. The D gene is left open where the match is weak. Rows give clone size only sometimes, using once, few, many, or a class for an expanded clone.

>.|TRBJ2-3|TRBD2|TRBV4-2
CASSQDGLAESASTDTQYF
TGTGCCAGCAGCCAAGATGGACTAGCGGAGAGTGCTAGCACAGATACGCAGTATTTT
>.|TRBJ2-3|TRBD1|TRBV18
CASSPDRGLTDTQYF
TGTGCCAGCTCACCGGACAGGGGGCTCACAGATACGCAGTATTTT
>.|TRBJ2-7|.|TRBV19
CASSIKLDGGEQYF
TGTGCCAGTAGTATTAAATTGGACGGGGGCGAGCAGTACTTC
>once|TRBJ2-7|TRBD2|TRBV5-1
CASSLDSGSIYEQYF
TGCGCCAGCAGCTTGGATAGCGGGAGTATCTACGAGCAGTACTTC
>.|TRBJ2-1|TRBD2|TRBV7-2
CASSLVATSGRTEQFF
TGTGCCAGCAGCTTAGTAGCGACTAGCGGGAGGACTGAGCAGTTCTTC
>.|TRBJ2-1|TRBD2|TRBV5-1
CASRTGGSGEQFF
TGCGCCAGCAGGACTGGCGGGAGCGGAGAGCAGTTCTTC
>.|TRBJ2-5|TRBD1|TRBV19
CASSTTGTGQETQYF
TGTGCCAGTAGTACGACAGGGACGGGCCAAGAGACCCAGTACTTC
>.|TRBJ1-5|TRBD1|TRBV11-2
CASSPQGARGQPQHF
TGTGCCAGCAGCCCACAGGGGGCGAGGGGTCAGCCCCAGCATTTT
>.|TRBJ1-3|.|TRBV6-6
CASSFPGSANTIYF
TGTGCCAGCAGTTTTCCGGGTTCGGCAAACACCATATATTTT
>.|TRBJ1-1|.|TRBV5-6
CASSSRGTEAFF
TGTGCCAGCAGCTCCAGGGGCACTGAAGCTTTCTTT
>.|TRBJ2-1|TRBD2|TRBV4-1
CASSRNGRAGGSSYNEQFF
TGCGCCAGCAGCCGGAATGGCAGGGCGGGGGGAAGCTCCTACAATGAGCAGTTCTTC
>.|TRBJ2-3|.|TRBV5-1
CASSYGDASTDTQYF
TGCGCCAGCAGCTACGGAGATGCTAGCACAGATACGCAGTATTTT
>.|TRBJ1-2|TRBD1|TRBV9
CASSVGQGAPYGYTF
TGTGCCAGCAGCGTAGGGCAGGGGGCGCCCTATGGCTACACCTTC
>.|TRBJ2-7|TRBD2|TRBV18
CASSPRGGELYEQYF
TGTGCCAGCTCACCCCGCGGGGGGGAACTCTACGAGCAGTACTTC
>once|TRBJ2-5|.|TRBV19
CASSSRDIRYETQYF
TGTGCCAGTAGTAGCCGGGACATCCGGTATGAGACCCAGTACTTC
>.|TRBJ2-5|TRBD2|TRBV4-2
CASSQGGTSGEETQYF
TGTGCCAGCAGCCAAGGGGGGACTAGCGGGGAAGAGACCCAGTACTTC
>.|TRBJ2-3|.|TRBV6-5
CASSYPDRTDTQYF
TGTGCCAGCAGTTACCCCGACAGGACAGATACGCAGTATTTT
>.|TRBJ1-1|TRBD1|TRBV9
CASSVRQGFGNTEAFF
TGTGCCAGCAGCGTACGACAGGGCTTCGGGAACACTGAAGCTTTCTTT
>.|TRBJ1-1|TRBD1|TRBV6-4
CASSVRQGAGAFF
TGTGCCAGCAGTGTCCGACAGGGGGCTGGTGCTTTCTTT
>.|TRBJ2-7|.|TRBV5-1
CASSFTSSEQYF
TGCGCCAGCAGCTTTACCAGTTCCGAGCAGTACTTC
>.|TRBJ2-3|.|TRBV12-5
CASGLDFPDTQYF
TGTGCTAGTGGTCTAGACTTCCCAGATACGCAGTATTTT
>once|TRBJ2-3|.|TRBV28
CASSLGLYASTDTQYF
TGTGCCAGCAGCCTCGGACTATATGCTAGCACAGATACGCAGTATTTT
>.|TRBJ2-7|TRBD2|TRBV9
CASSPFSSSGTYEQYF
TGTGCCAGCAGCCCTTTTTCTTCTAGCGGAACCTACGAGCAGTACTTC
>.|TRBJ1-5|TRBD1|TRBV7-2
CASSLDRGSNQPQHF
TGTGCCAGCAGCTTAGACAGGGGTAGCAATCAGCCCCAGCATTTT
>.|TRBJ1-1|TRBD1|TRBV5-1
CASSFIPGQESVNTEAFF
TGCGCCAGCAGCTTTATTCCGGGACAGGAATCCGTGAACACTGAAGCTTTCTTT